Listed here are 28 T cell receptor beta chains from one sample, sequenced in a study of long-term antiretroviral therapy in people with HIV. Sequencing used immunoSEQ v3.0 at survey level. This table comes from immunoSEQ multiplex PCR, and its TCRdb copy is limited to in-frame clones, with some not included. The repertoire includes 25,000 to 30,000 clones, around four fifths of them detected once, and approximately 14% sits in the top ten. Sample: unsorted PBMCs, taken 2.9 years after starting antiretroviral therapy. The receptors were gathered from a man aged 45-65 years with HIV.

This sequence joins TRBV14 and TRBJ2-2; the match to TRBD2 covers 7 bases. In germline, CDR1 is SGHDN, CDR2 FVKESK. The V and J ends lost 6 bases and 5 bases, in that order; junction bases with no gene match: 12. The CDR3 loop spans 16 amino acids. CDR3 loop: CASSRESGAWTGELFF. Here the CDR3 DNA reads TGTGCCAGCAGTAGGGAGAGCGGGGCCTGGACCGGGGAGCTGTTTTTT.

CDR3 amino acids: CASSRLQGKSGYTF. The CDR3 DNA is TGTGCCAGCAGCCGCTTACAGGGAAAGTCTGGCTACACCTTC. V usage is TRBV7-2 and J usage is TRBJ1-2, with a tentative D call TRBD1 (6 bases). The CDR3 has 14 residues. Trimming cost V 5 bases and J 7 bases, with 17 bases left between them. Germline V gene data show CDR1 as SGHTA and CDR2 as FQGNSA.

Only one count was recorded for this clone. V is TRBV9 and J is TRBJ1-1, with a possible D match to TRBD1 (5 bases). The V gene's germline CDR1 is SGDLS and CDR2 YYNGEE. V was cut by 0 bases and J by 6 bases, with 9 bases left in between. CDR3 length: 13 residues. The CDR3 DNA reads as TGTGCCAGCAGCGTAGGGGGGACGTCTGAAGCTTTCTTT. This gives the protein CASSVGGTSEAFF. The entire variable domain, with the rest obtained from reference TRBV9 and TRBJ1-1, is as follows: DSGVTQTPKHLITATGQRVTLRCSPRSGDLSVYWYQQSLDQGLQFLIQYYNGEERAKGNILERFSAQQFPDLHSELNLSSLELGDSALYFCASSVGGTSEAFFGQGTRLTVV.

The chain recombines TRBV5-6 with TRBJ2-2, with TRBD1 matching over 7 bases. The junction had 9 bases not matched to a gene; V was cut back by 3 bases and J by 1 base. Germline loops: CDR1 SGHDT, CDR2 YYEEEE. The CDR3 has 17 residues. The CDR3 coding sequence is TGTGCCAGCAGCTCCTGGGGGACAGCGCTGAACACCGGGGAGCTGTTTTTT. Amino acid sequence: CASSSWGTALNTGELFF.

This chain uses TRBV9 with TRBJ2-1, with TRBD1 as a possible D gene (5 bases). Germline V lookup: CDR1 SGDLS, CDR2 YYNGEE. The CDR3 is 15 amino acids. Trimming pared 0 bases from V and 2 bases from J, leaving 9 bases between. CDR3 region: CASSVGGPTYNEQFF. The CDR3 DNA sequence: TGTGCCAGCAGCGTAGGGGGCCCCACCTACAATGAGCAGTTCTTC. Full variable domain (remainder filled in from reference TRBV9 and TRBJ2-1): DSGVTQTPKHLITATGQRVTLRCSPRSGDLSVYWYQQSLDQGLQFLIQYYNGEERAKGNILERFSAQQFPDLHSELNLSSLELGDSALYFCASSVGGPTYNEQFFGPGTRLTVL.

For this clone: An end of the junction does not agree with germline; a read error may underlie this. The CDR3 coding sequence is TGTGCCAGTAGTATGCCCCCGGGGGCCACGGTCAATCAGCAGTTCTTC. It translates to CASSMPPGATVNQQFF. V is TRBV19 and J is TRBJ2-1; D tentatively fits TRBD1 or TRBD2 (6 bases each). The length of the CDR3 is 16 residues. The germline CDR1 and CDR2 sequences are LNHDA and SQIVND (reference sequence). The variable domain in full, completed from reference TRBV19 and TRBJ2-1, reads DGGITQSPKYLFRKEGQNVTLSCEQNLNHDAMYWYRQDPGQGLRLIYYSQIVNDFQKGDIAEGYSVSREKKESFPLTVTSAQKNPTAFYLCASSMPPGATVNQQFFGPGTRLTVL.

The CDR3 reads CASTPGGANSPLHF. As DNA, the CDR3 is TGTGCCAGTACCCCAGGGGGCGCGAATTCACCCCTCCACTTT. The chain has TRBV19 and TRBJ1-6, with TRBD1 matching 8 bases. The CDR3 has 14 amino acids. CDR1 is LNHDA, CDR2 SQIVND, per germline (reference sequence). Trimming removed 7 bases from V and 7 bases from J; junction bases left unmatched: 6.

V is TRBV6-6 and J is TRBJ1-4; D is unresolved. The ends were cut back, 8 bases at V and 7 bases at J, with 14 bases in the middle. The germline gives CDR1 MNHNY, CDR2 SVGAGI (reference sequence). This CDR3 spans 13 amino acids. CDR3 in amino acids: CASLHSFPEKLFF. As DNA, the CDR3 is TGTGCCAGCCTCCATTCTTTCCCTGAAAAACTGTTTTTT.

The V call is TRBV7-2, the J call TRBJ2-7, with 10 bases identical to TRBD2. Germline loops: CDR1 SGHTA, CDR2 FQGNSA. V trimming: 1 base; J trimming: 3 bases; junction bases outside the gene matches: 3. This CDR3 region has 15 residues. In DNA, the CDR3 is TGTGCCAGCAGCTTAGGGGGGACTAGCGTCTACGAGCAGTACTTC. This translates into CASSLGGTSVYEQYF.

CDR3 DNA: TGTGCCAGCAGCTTAGGGGGTCAAGGGAACACCGGGGAGCTGTTTTTT. It is translated as CASSLGGQGNTGELFF. The chain uses TRBV7-2 and TRBJ2-2; no clear D. The CDR3 is made up of 16 amino acids. Trimming left V 1 base short and J 1 base short, with 10 bases between. Germline assignment: CDR1 SGHTA and CDR2 FQGNSA.

V gene TRBV5-1 combines with J gene TRBJ2-6; 9 bases map to TRBD1. This CDR3 has 16 amino acids. With 4 bases clipped from V and 1 base from J, the junction kept 3 bases outside the gene matches. From germline, CDR1 is SGHRS and CDR2 YFSETQ. For the CDR3, the DNA is TGCGCCAGCAGCCTCGGGACAGGGTCTGGGGCCAACGTCCTGACTTTC. Residues: CASSLGTGSGANVLTF.

The chain uses TRBV7-2 and TRBJ1-5; 7 nucleotides align to TRBD1. The germline CDR1 and CDR2 sequences are SGHTA and FQGNSA. The V and J ends lost 6 bases and 4 bases, in that order; junction bases with no gene match: 3. The CDR3 loop spans 13 amino acids. CDR3 nucleotides: TGTGCCAGCAGACAGGGGATTAATCAGCCCCAGCATTTT. Protein: CASRQGINQPQHF.

The V call is TRBV7-9, the J call TRBJ2-6; no clear D. CDR1 SEHNR and CDR2 FQNEAQ come from the germline V gene (reference sequence). The CDR3 extends over 15 amino acids. V lost 8 bases to trimming and J lost 4 bases, with 15 bases between them. The CDR3 protein is CASRAPTEGANVLTF. The CDR3 coding sequence is TGTGCCAGCCGGGCCCCGACGGAAGGGGCCAACGTCCTGACTTTC.

The chain links TRBV5-5 to TRBJ1-2; the D is unclear. The length of the CDR3 is 14 residues. Germline V gene sequence: CDR1 SGHKS, CDR2 YYEKEE (reference sequence). V was shortened by 4 bases and J by 6 bases, with 16 bases between the two germline ends. As DNA, the CDR3 is TGTGCCAGCAGCGGCGCTGCCTCTAGGGATGGCTACACCTTC. Its protein is CASSGAASRDGYTF.

There are a few counts of this clone. The rearrangement joins TRBV7-9 to TRBJ2-7; a possible D gene is TRBD2 (6 bases). Germline V gives CDR1 SEHNR, CDR2 FQNEAQ (reference sequence). This CDR3 contains 12 residues. V dropped 5 bases and J dropped 5 bases, with 10 bases sitting between them. CDR3 sequence: CASSPPGDEQYF. The CDR3, as DNA: TGTGCCAGCAGCCCTCCGGGGGACGAGCAGTACTTC. The whole variable domain, filled in from reference TRBV7-9 and TRBJ2-7, reads DTGVSQNPRHKITKRGQNVTFRCDPISEHNRLYWYRQTLGQGPEFLTYFQNEAQLEKSRLLSDRFSAERPKGSFSTLEIQRTEQGDSAMYLCASSPPGDEQYFGPGTRLTVT.

The gene calls are TRBV7-3 and TRBJ2-5, with TRBD2 matching over 14 bases. CDR3 length: 15 residues. The germline V gene encodes CDR1 SGHTA and CDR2 FQGTGA. The J segment lost 5 bases and the V segment lost 4 bases, leaving 3 bases of the junction unmatched. CDR3 sequence reads: CASSSGLAGVETQYF. The DNA of the CDR3 is TGTGCCAGCAGCTCGGGACTAGCGGGGGTTGAGACCCAGTACTTC.

This chain joins TRBV5-1 and TRBJ2-5; D may be TRBD1 (6 bases). Trimming removed 8 bases from V and 5 bases from J, with 16 bases in between. Per the germline V gene, CDR1 is SGHRS and CDR2 is YFSETQ. This CDR3 has 13 amino acids. CDR3 amino acids: CASGSGGGETQYF. Here the CDR3 DNA reads TGCGCCAGTGGGAGTGGGGGCGGTGAGACCCAGTACTTC.

This chain links TRBV9 with TRBJ2-3; possibly TRBD2 for D (7 bases). The germline V and J ends were trimmed by 4 bases and 2 bases, with 14 bases remaining between them. From germline, CDR1 is SGDLS and CDR2 YYNGEE. This CDR3 spans 15 amino acids. The CDR3 DNA is TGTGCCAGCAGCTTAGACGGGGGGCACACAGATACGCAGTATTTT. Encoded protein: CASSLDGGHTDTQYF.

V usage is TRBV29-1 and J usage is TRBJ2-3, with D unresolved. Germline loops: CDR1 SQVTM, CDR2 ANQGSEA. The CDR3 has 12 residues. Trimming removed 3 bases at V and 4 bases at J, with 8 bases between. CDR3 sequence: CSVESFPDTQYF. The CDR3 coding sequence is TGCAGCGTTGAGTCTTTCCCAGATACGCAGTATTTT.

The rearrangement links TRBV4-3 to TRBJ2-2; unclear D gene. V was pared by 1 base and J by 1 base, with 7 bases between. This CDR3 contains 15 residues. Germline assignment: CDR1 LGHNA and CDR2 YSLEER. CDR3 amino acids: CASSQGHLNTGELFF. The CDR3 DNA reads as TGCGCCAGCAGCCAAGGGCACCTGAACACCGGGGAGCTGTTTTTT.

V usage is TRBV6-5 and J usage is TRBJ1-5; TRBD1 matches 7 bases. The CDR3 totals 15 residues. The ends lost 2 bases at V and 7 bases at J; junction bases unmatched: 8. Germline CDR1 and CDR2: MNHEY and SVGAGI. The CDR3 DNA follows: TGTGCCAGCAGTTACGGGAGACAGGGCGGGCAGCCCCAGCATTTT. It translates to CASSYGRQGGQPQHF.

The CDR3 DNA reads TGTGCCAGCAGCTCGGGGGCCCACACCGGGGAGCTGTTTTTT. Translating it yields CASSSGAHTGELFF. This chain joins TRBV7-3 and TRBJ2-2; either TRBD1 or TRBD2 may fit D (6 bases each). Trimming shortened V by 4 bases and J by 3 bases, and 9 bases separated the two germline ends. The length of the CDR3 is 14 residues. Germline V gene sequence: CDR1 SGHTA, CDR2 FQGTGA. Looking up the rest from reference TRBV7-3 and TRBJ2-2 gives the full variable domain: GAGVSQTPSNKVTEKGKYVELRCDPISGHTALYWYRQSLGQGPEFLIYFQGTGAADDSGLPNDRFFAVRPEGSVSTLKIQRTERGDSAVYLCASSSGAHTGELFFGEGSRLTVL.

The chain has TRBV10-3 and TRBJ2-1; D uncertain. Germline V gene lookup returns CDR1 ENHRY and CDR2 SYGVKD. There are 16 residues in the CDR3. V gave up 0 bases and J gave up 0 bases, with 9 bases separating them. The CDR3 here is CAISESISGSYNEQFF. DNA of the CDR3: TGTGCCATCAGTGAGTCGATATCCGGCTCCTACAATGAGCAGTTCTTC.

The chain employs TRBV25-1 and TRBJ1-1, with no clear D. Per germline, CDR1 MGHDK and CDR2 SYGVNS. V was trimmed by 1 base and J by 6 bases, leaving 9 bases between them. This CDR3 comprises 13 residues. CDR3 in amino acids: CASSESFSSEAFF. The DNA of the CDR3 is TGTGCCAGCAGTGAATCATTCAGCTCTGAAGCTTTCTTT.

The gene calls are TRBV4-3 and TRBJ2-3; 9 bases map to TRBD1. CDR1 is LGHNA and CDR2 is YSLEER in the germline V gene. This CDR3 has 15 residues. V was pared by 5 bases and J by 6 bases, with 9 bases of the junction left unmatched. Here the CDR3 reads CASSYETGGIDTQYF. DNA of the CDR3: TGCGCCAGCAGCTATGAGACAGGGGGGATCGATACGCAGTATTTT.

There are a few counts of this clone. The chain employs TRBV18 and TRBJ2-7, with unresolved D. The germline gives CDR1 KGHSH, CDR2 LQKENI. V lost 4 bases and J 7 bases, leaving 8 bases between the germline ends. The CDR3 runs 11 residues. The CDR3 protein is CASSQGYEQYF. CDR3 DNA: TGTGCCAGCTCACAGGGATATGAGCAGTACTTC.

This clone appeared a few times. This chain links TRBV2 with TRBJ2-2; 8 nucleotides line up with TRBD1. This CDR3 contains 16 residues. Trimming took 3 bases from V and 3 from J; bases not matched to a gene: 6. Germline loops: CDR1 SNHLY, CDR2 FYNNEI. The CDR3 nucleotides are TGTGCCAGCAGTGACCTTGCAGGGGGCGACACCGGGGAGCTGTTTTTT. It encodes CASSDLAGGDTGELFF.

The chain's CDR3 is CASSSFSSSRDSGANVLTF. The CDR3 DNA is TGTGCCAGCAGTTCCTTTAGCTCCTCCAGGGACTCTGGGGCCAACGTCCTGACTTTC. This chain connects TRBV28 to TRBJ2-6; possibly TRBD1 for D (5 bases). V was pared by 4 bases and J by 0 bases, with 19 bases between. The CDR3 extends over 19 amino acids. CDR1 is MDHEN, CDR2 SYDVKM, per germline.